The 5 T cell receptor beta chains in this list originate from one sample, sequenced in a study of blood T cell repertoires in COVID-19. The protocol was immunoSEQ multiplex PCR, while the TCRdb copy is restricted to in-frame clones and leaves out a portion. The profile covers over 250,000 clones, with roughly nine tenths appearing a single time and around 2% taken by the ten largest. Sequenced input: PBMCs or T cells enriched from blood (not recorded which). The receptor set was obtained from a woman aged 18 to 35 who had recovered from COVID-19.

The rearrangement uses TRBV10-3 and TRBJ2-7; a possible D gene is TRBD2 (6 bases). The V and J ends lost 7 bases and 0 bases respectively, with 13 bases between them. CDR3 length: 14 amino acids. The V gene's germline CDR1 is ENHRY and CDR2 SYGVKD. The CDR3 nucleotides read TGTGCCATCACCTGGGACGGGGGCTCCTACGAGCAGTACTTC. As protein: CAITWDGGSYEQYF.

This chain connects TRBV4-2 to TRBJ2-7, with a weak D call TRBD1 (5 bases). The germline V and J ends were trimmed by 1 base and 7 bases, with 11 bases remaining between them. The CDR3 extends over 13 amino acids. CDR1 and CDR2 (germline): LGHNA, YNFKEQ. CDR3 region: CASSQGRVGEQYF. Here the CDR3 DNA reads TGTGCCAGCAGCCAAGGCAGGGTAGGAGAGCAGTACTTC.

J is TRBJ1-2 and V is TRBV5-1; a possible D gene is TRBD1 (6 bases). Trimming removed 3 bases from V and 7 bases from J, with 16 bases in between. The CDR3 loop spans 14 amino acids. Germline V gene data show CDR1 as SGHRS and CDR2 as YFSETQ. For the CDR3, the DNA is TGCGCCAGCAGCTACAACTGGGGGGGCTTTGGCTACACCTTC. Translating gives CASSYNWGGFGYTF.

The sample holds one count of this clone. The rearrangement joins TRBV18 to TRBJ2-5; maybe TRBD2 (7 bases). V lost 4 bases, J lost 2 bases, and 14 bases lay in between. The germline CDR1 and CDR2 sequences are KGHSH and LQKENI. The CDR3 contains 15 residues. The CDR3, as DNA: TGTGCCAGCTCACGCGGGGGCAGGGGACAAGAGACCCAGTACTTC. Protein: CASSRGGRGQETQYF.

The chain joins TRBV27 to TRBJ1-1, with D perhaps matching TRBD1 (6 bases). Trimming stripped 3 bases from V and 8 bases from J, with 10 bases between. Germline V gene lookup returns CDR1 MNHEY and CDR2 SMNVEV (reference sequence). CDR3 size: 12 residues. CDR3 nucleotide sequence: TGTGCCAGCAGTTTCCCCACAGGGGAAGCTTTCTTT. Translating it yields CASSFPTGEAFF.